These T cell receptor beta chains were read from a single sample in a study of regulatory T cells in long-lasting Graves disease. Each CDR3 protein gets one entry after TCRdb re-called the multiplex PCR reads with MiXCR. The sample consists of around 470,000 distinct CDR3 sequences, 14% of them appearing once. These data also formed part of another study, on T cells in Graves' hyperthyroidism and ophthalmopathy.

The sample here was peripheral blood mononuclear cells (PBMCs), taken at new diagnosis, from a patient treated with antithyroid drugs. Every receptor here comes from a woman aged 45 to 65 with Graves disease. Both conserved end residues are part of each CDR3. The order of the fields is clone size, D gene, J gene, V gene, CDR3 protein, CDR3 DNA. A D gene is named only where the DNA matches it firmly. Clone size appears in some rows only: once, few, many, or a class for an expanded clone.

few | TRBD1 | TRBJ2-3 | TRBV7-2 | CASSLLTGGVDSTDTQYF | TGTGCCAGCAGCTTATTGACAGGGGGCGTAGATAGCACAGATACGCAGTATTTT
many | NA | TRBJ2-7 | TRBV27 | CASSPGQSVFSYEQYF | TGTGCCAGCAGCCCTGGACAGAGCGTTTTCTCCTACGAGCAGTACTTC
many | TRBD2 | TRBJ2-1 | TRBV10-3 | CAISPSGTSGSSYNEQFF | TGTGCCATCAGCCCATCCGGGACTAGCGGGAGTTCCTACAATGAGCAGTTCTTC
many | NA | TRBJ1-4 | TRBV9 | CASSVDGGGEKLFF | TGTGCCAGCAGCGTCGACGGGGGGGGTGAAAAACTGTTTTTT
few | NA | TRBJ2-7 | TRBV12-3/TRBV12-4 | CASSLRQGVSEQYF | TGTGCCAGCAGTTTAAGGCAGGGAGTGAGCGAGCAGTACTTC
many | NA | TRBJ2-7 | TRBV18 | CASSPSNFYEQYF | TGTGCCAGCTCACCATCAAATTTCTACGAGCAGTACTTC
few | NA | TRBJ2-2 | TRBV12-3/TRBV12-4 | CASITPQTRLRTGELFF | TGTGCCAGCATCACACCCCAGACTAGATTACGCACCGGGGAGCTGTTTTTT
NA | NA | TRBJ1-1 | TRBV6-9 | CASSYGKGVEAFF | TGTGCCAGCAGTTACGGGAAGGGGGTGGAAGCTTTCTTT
many | NA | TRBJ2-3 | TRBV30 | CAWSLGVRTDTQYF | TGTGCCTGGAGTCTCGGTGTACGCACAGATACGCAGTATTTT
many | NA | TRBJ2-1 | TRBV7-9 | CASSLASARAFF | TGTGCCAGCAGCTTAGCGTCTGCCAGGGCGTTCTTC
many | NA | TRBJ1-1 | TRBV7-9 | CASSLGSENTEAFF | TGTGCCAGCAGCTTAGGTTCTGAGAACACTGAAGCTTTCTTT
NA | NA | TRBJ2-7 | TRBV12-3/TRBV12-4 | CASSLVPQYEQYF | TGTGCCAGCAGTTTAGTGCCACAATACGAGCAGTACTTC
many | TRBD1 | TRBJ2-2 | TRBV24-1 | CATSDPGTGRTGELFF | TGTGCCACCAGTGACCCCGGGACAGGGCGTACCGGGGAGCTGTTTTTT
many | TRBD2 | TRBJ2-7 | TRBV5-1 | CASNRGGAGHEQYF | TGCGCCAGCAACCGGGGGGGTGCGGGCCACGAGCAGTACTTC
many | TRBD2 | TRBJ2-7 | TRBV20-1 | CSARDTSGTYEQYF | TGCAGTGCTAGAGATACTAGCGGGACCTACGAGCAGTACTTC
few | TRBD2 | TRBJ2-7 | TRBV6-2/TRBV6-3 | CASSALSGRAYEQYF | TGTGCCAGCAGTGCCCTAAGCGGGAGGGCCTACGAGCAGTACTTC
many | NA | TRBJ1-5 | TRBV7-8 | CASSLVPRLGLQGNQPQHF | TGTGCCAGCAGCTTAGTTCCCCGCTTGGGCCTTCAGGGCAATCAGCCCCAGCATTTT
NA | TRBD2 | TRBJ2-5 | TRBV11-2 | CASSTPRTSGKLEETQYF | TGTGCCAGCAGCACCCCCCGGACTAGCGGGAAACTAGAAGAGACCCAGTACTTC
few | NA | TRBJ2-7 | TRBV5-1 | CASSSSGLAYEQYF | TGCGCCAGCAGCTCCTCGGGACTCGCCTACGAGCAGTACTTC
few | NA | TRBJ2-3 | TRBV15 | CATGASPSPAQYF | TGTGCCACCGGCGCTTCGCCGAGTCCGGCGCAGTATTTT
NA | TRBD2 | TRBJ2-1 | TRBV19 | CASTSGSSYNEQFF | TGTGCCAGTACCAGCGGGAGCTCCTACAATGAGCAGTTCTTC
NA | NA | TRBJ2-7 | TRBV19 | CASRAAPGESYEQYF | TGTGCCTCACGGGCGGCCCCAGGGGAATCCTACGAGCAGTACTTC
many | TRBD1 | TRBJ1-4 | TRBV28 | CASSLTGRSGKLFF | TGTGCCAGCAGTTTGACAGGGAGGTCGGGAAAACTGTTTTTT
NA | TRBD1 | TRBJ1-2 | TRBV12-3/TRBV12-4 | CASSLRGHNYGNTF | TGTGCCAGCAGTTTAAGGGGGCATAACTATGGCAACACCTTC
many | NA | TRBJ2-7 | TRBV14 | CASSQFIGGEQYF | TGTGCCAGCAGCCAATTTATAGGGGGCGAGCAGTACTTC
many | TRBD1 | TRBJ1-1 | TRBV7-8 | CASSLGTVLNTEAFF | TGTGCCAGCAGCCTAGGGACAGTCCTGAACACTGAAGCTTTCTTT
NA | NA | TRBJ2-1 | TRBV11-1 | CASSLSRRAANEQFF | TGTGCCAGCAGCCTAAGCAGGAGGGCGGCCAATGAGCAGTTCTTC
many | TRBD2 | TRBJ2-2 | TRBV20-1 | CSARRSGIPNTGELFF | TGCAGTGCTAGACGTAGCGGGATCCCGAACACCGGGGAGCTGTTTTTT
many | NA | TRBJ2-3 | TRBV3-1 | CASSFSSGFTDTQYF | TGTGCCAGCAGCTTTAGTAGCGGATTCACAGATACGCAGTATTTT
few | NA | TRBJ1-1 | TRBV7-8 | CASSLVETNTEAFF | TGTGCCAGCAGCTTAGTAGAGACGAACACTGAAGCTTTCTTT
many | TRBD2 | TRBJ2-1 | TRBV10-2 | CASRNTKAGGSYNEQFF | TGCGCCAGTAGAAACACAAAAGCGGGGGGCTCCTACAATGAGCAGTTCTTC
many | NA | TRBJ2-2 | TRBV6-1 | CASSVILGQPTGELFF | TGTGCCAGCAGTGTCATCCTAGGACAACCAACCGGGGAGCTGTTTTTT
NA | NA | TRBJ2-7 | TRBV14 | CASSRARGPSYEQYF | TGTGCCAGCAGCAGGGCCCGGGGGCCCTCCTACGAGCAGTACTTC